Listed below are T cell receptor beta chains from one sample, sequenced in a study of OX40 agonist ivuxolimab in advanced cancers. Clones were read by immunoSEQ multiplex PCR, and TCRdb kept only the in-frame ones, dropping some. The sample includes tens of thousands of clones, about 90% of them seen just once. This sample comprised CD4+ or CD8+ T cells sorted from blood, obtained in a trial of the OX40 agonist ivuxolimab. Receptors were obtained from an adult with an advanced solid tumor such as melanoma, head and neck, liver or kidney cancer. The CDR3 runs from the conserved cysteine through the conserved F or W. D genes are given only for firm matches. The size of a clone is reported for some rows only, either as once, few or many, or as a class for expanded clones.

clone size,D gene,CDR3 length,V gene,J gene,CDR3 protein,CDR3 DNA
.,.,12,TRBV4-2,TRBJ2-2,CASSQLTGELLF,TGTGCCAGCAGCCAGTTGACCGGGGAGCTGCTTTTT
.,.,14,TRBV27,TRBJ2-3,CASSFTGMADTQYF,TGTGCCAGCAGTTTCACAGGGATGGCAGATACGCAGTATTTT
.,.,14,TRBV11-3,TRBJ2-2,CASSFPGYTGELFF,TGTGCCAGCAGCTTTCCAGGGTACACCGGGGAGCTGTTTTTT
.,.,8,TRBV28,TRBJ2-2,CDCGELFF,TGTGATTGCGGGGAGCTGTTTTTT
once,TRBD1,15,TRBV5-6,TRBJ2-7,CASSLSGTGGSEQYF,TGTGCCAGCAGCTTGTCGGGGACAGGGGGCAGCGAGCAGTACTTC
once,.,12,TRBV2,TRBJ2-3,CASSPSTDTQYF,TGTGCCAGCAGTCCTAGCACAGATACGCAGTATTTT
.,TRBD2,14,TRBV2,TRBJ2-7,CASTPPGTSSEQYF,TGTGCCAGCACCCCCCCCGGGACTAGCTCCGAGCAGTACTTC
.,.,12,TRBV19,TRBJ2-2,CAVGLGTGELFF,TGTGCCGTGGGCCTGGGCACCGGGGAGCTGTTTTTT
.,TRBD1,14,TRBV6-1,TRBJ1-1,CASIRTGGSPEAFF,TGTGCCAGCATCCGGACAGGGGGCTCCCCGGAAGCTTTCTTT
.,TRBD2,13,TRBV19,TRBJ2-1,CASSGGSWSEQFF,TGTGCCAGTAGCGGCGGGAGCTGGAGTGAGCAGTTCTTC
.,.,14,TRBV7-3,TRBJ2-2,CASSERGNTGELFF,TGTGCCAGCAGCGAACGGGGAAACACCGGGGAGCTGTTTTTT
.,.,15,TRBV28,TRBJ1-5,CASSLPGPGNQPQHF,TGTGCCAGCAGTTTACCCGGGCCCGGAAATCAGCCCCAGCATTTT
.,.,13,TRBV29-1,TRBJ1-2,CSVDFQGLNGYTF,TGCAGCGTTGATTTCCAGGGGCTTAATGGCTACACCTTC
few,.,11,TRBV5-1,TRBJ2-7,CASSDSYEQYF,TGCGCCAGCAGCGACTCCTACGAGCAGTACTTC
.,TRBD2,14,TRBV6-5,TRBJ2-1,CASTPGGSYNEQFF,TGTGCCAGCACCCCGGGGGGGTCCTACAATGAGCAGTTCTTC
.,.,13,TRBV6-1,TRBJ1-1,CASSRDVNTEAFF,TGTGCCAGCAGCCGCGACGTGAACACCGAAGCTTTCTTT
.,TRBD2,18,TRBV4-3,TRBJ2-7,CASSHSQILAGVVSEQYF,TGCGCCAGCAGCCACTCCCAGATACTAGCGGGAGTAGTATCCGAGCAGTACTTC
.,TRBD2,21,TRBV15,TRBJ2-2,CATSTEVGTSGRGPNTGELFF,TGTGCCACCAGCACCGAAGTTGGGACTAGCGGGAGGGGACCGAACACCGGGGAGCTGTTTTTT
.,TRBD2,16,TRBV15,TRBJ2-7,CATSRGVTSSSYEQYF,TGTGCCACCAGCAGAGGGGTGACTAGCAGTTCCTACGAGCAGTACTTC
.,.,13,TRBV9,TRBJ2-1,CASSGGRSNEQFF,TGTGCCAGCAGCGGTGGGAGGAGTAATGAGCAGTTCTTC
.,.,12,TRBV11-2,TRBJ2-1,CASSPLANEQFF,TGTGCCAGCAGCCCCCTAGCTAATGAGCAGTTCTTC
.,.,15,TRBV4-3,TRBJ1-3,CASSQDRANGNTIYF,TGCGCCAGCAGCCAAGATCGGGCTAATGGAAACACCATATATTTT
.,.,18,TRBV19,TRBJ2-7,CASLIPHVQGFITYEQYF,TGTGCCAGCCTGATCCCCCACGTCCAGGGCTTCATCACCTACGAGCAGTACTTC
.,TRBD1,15,TRBV6-6,TRBJ2-7,CASSYSGTGGDEQYF,TGTGCCAGCAGTTACTCGGGGACAGGGGGCGATGAGCAGTACTTC
.,.,14,TRBV19,TRBJ2-2,CASTIRGSTGELFF,TGTGCCAGTACCATCAGAGGGTCCACCGGGGAGCTGTTTTTT
.,TRBD2,17,TRBV9,TRBJ2-3,CASSVEREGVSTDTQYF,TGTGCCAGCAGCGTAGAGAGGGAGGGCGTTAGCACAGATACGCAGTATTTT
.,.,15,TRBV15,TRBJ1-1,CATSREPQTNTEAFF,TGTGCCACCAGCAGAGAACCGCAGACGAACACTGAAGCTTTCTTT
few,.,14,TRBV7-3,TRBJ2-2,CASSSGPGTGELFF,TGTGCCAGCAGCTCAGGGCCCGGCACCGGGGAGCTGTTTTTT
.,.,14,TRBV13,TRBJ1-4,CASSLRQPNEKLFF,TGTGCCAGCAGCTTAAGACAGCCTAATGAAAAACTGTTTTTT
.,TRBD2,19,TRBV7-3,TRBJ2-2,CASSLKGTGPGLGGGELFF,TGTGCCAGCAGCTTAAAAGGGACCGGCCCGGGACTAGGCGGCGGGGAGCTGTTTTTT
.,.,16,TRBV19,TRBJ1-5,CASSIPPGTSNQPQHF,TGTGCCAGTAGTATCCCCCCAGGGACATCGAATCAGCCCCAGCATTTT
.,.,12,TRBV5-4,TRBJ2-7,CASSLGPAEQYF,TGTGCCAGCAGCTTGGGACCAGCGGAGCAGTACTTC
.,.,15,TRBV28,TRBJ2-2,CASRLWAANTGELFF,TGTGCCAGCAGGTTGTGGGCCGCGAACACCGGGGAGCTGTTTTTT
few,.,15,TRBV4-3,TRBJ2-5,CASSQGSSNQETQYF,TGCGCCAGCAGCCAAGGTTCTAGCAACCAAGAGACCCAGTACTTC
.,TRBD2,13,TRBV5-6,TRBJ2-4,CASSLSGENIQYF,TGTGCCAGCAGCTTAAGCGGGGAAAACATTCAGTACTTC
.,.,16,TRBV6-6,TRBJ1-1,CASSYSTDTFNTEAFF,TGTGCCAGCAGTTACTCGACAGATACCTTCAACACTGAAGCTTTCTTT
.,.,14,TRBV28,TRBJ2-3,CASSQRASTDTQYF,TGTGCCAGCAGCCAACGGGCTAGCACAGATACGCAGTATTTT
.,TRBD1,13,TRBV30,TRBJ1-2,CAWREQGVLGYTF,TGTGCCTGGAGGGAACAGGGGGTTTTGGGCTACACCTTC